This T cell receptor beta chain was identified in a study of neurological immune-mediated disorders. 5'RACE generated cDNA with 10-nucleotide random UMIs. TCRdb processed the 5' RACE reads anew with MiXCR; each CDR3 protein has one entry. There are tens of thousands of distinct CDR3 sequences in the sample; roughly 13% occur only once, and approximately 4.6% lies in the top ten. As for time point: longitudinal time-point 1 (baseline). This clonotype was counted at least ten times. Germline lookup yields CDR1 DFQATT and CDR2 SNEGSKA (reference sequence). The V and J ends lost 0 bases and 0 bases respectively, with 15 bases between them. The CDR3 sequence is 17 residues long.

This receptor was obtained from a female donor with HTLV-1-associated myelopathy (HAM/TSP). J is TRBJ1-5 and V is TRBV20-1, with D possibly being TRBD1 (6 bases). The sample was PBMCs. The CDR3 DNA reads TGCAGTGCTAGAGATCGGCAGGGGCTCTATAGCAATCAGCCCCAGCATTTT. Residues: CSARDRQGLYSNQPQHF.